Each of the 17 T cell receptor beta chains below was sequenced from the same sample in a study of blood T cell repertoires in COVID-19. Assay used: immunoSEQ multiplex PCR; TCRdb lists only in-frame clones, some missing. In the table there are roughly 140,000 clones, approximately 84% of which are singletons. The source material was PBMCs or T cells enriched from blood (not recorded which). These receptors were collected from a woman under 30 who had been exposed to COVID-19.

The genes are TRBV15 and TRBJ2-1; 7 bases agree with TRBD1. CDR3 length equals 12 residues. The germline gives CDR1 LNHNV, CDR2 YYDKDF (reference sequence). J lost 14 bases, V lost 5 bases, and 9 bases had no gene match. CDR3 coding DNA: TGTGCCACCAGCGAATTGACAGGGCGGGAGTTCTTC. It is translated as CATSELTGREFF.

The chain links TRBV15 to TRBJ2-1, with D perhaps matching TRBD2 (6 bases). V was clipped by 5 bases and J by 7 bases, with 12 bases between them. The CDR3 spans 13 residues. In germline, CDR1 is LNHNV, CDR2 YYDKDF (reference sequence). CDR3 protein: CATSVEGGNEQFF. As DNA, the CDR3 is TGTGCCACCAGCGTCGAGGGAGGTAATGAGCAGTTCTTC.

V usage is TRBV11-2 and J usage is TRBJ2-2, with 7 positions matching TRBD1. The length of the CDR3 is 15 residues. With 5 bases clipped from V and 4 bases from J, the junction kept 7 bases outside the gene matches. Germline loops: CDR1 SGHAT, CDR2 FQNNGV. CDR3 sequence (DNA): TGTGCCAGCAGCCCTTGGGCAGGGGGCACCGGGGAGCTGTTTTTT. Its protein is CASSPWAGGTGELFF.

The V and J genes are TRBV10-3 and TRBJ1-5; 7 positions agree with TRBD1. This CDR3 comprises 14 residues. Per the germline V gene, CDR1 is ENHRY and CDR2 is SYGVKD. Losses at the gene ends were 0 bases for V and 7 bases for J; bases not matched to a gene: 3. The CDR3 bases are TGTGCCATCAGTGAGTCGCAGGGGGAGCAGCCCCAGCATTTT. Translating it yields CAISESQGEQPQHF.

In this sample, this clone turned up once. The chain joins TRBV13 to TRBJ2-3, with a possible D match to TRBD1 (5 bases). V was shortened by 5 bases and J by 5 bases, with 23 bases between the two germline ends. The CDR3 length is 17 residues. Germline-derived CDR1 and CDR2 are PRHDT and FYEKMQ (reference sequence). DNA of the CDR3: TGTGCCAGCAGCCCCCGGACCCCCCTAGAAACAGGAGATACGCAGTATTTT. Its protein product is CASSPRTPLETGDTQYF.

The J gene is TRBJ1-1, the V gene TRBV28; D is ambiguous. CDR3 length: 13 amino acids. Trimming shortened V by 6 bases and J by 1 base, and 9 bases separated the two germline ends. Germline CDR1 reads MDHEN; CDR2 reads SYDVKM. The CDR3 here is CASRHGSNTEAFF. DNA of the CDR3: TGTGCCAGCAGACATGGTTCGAACACTGAAGCTTTCTTT.

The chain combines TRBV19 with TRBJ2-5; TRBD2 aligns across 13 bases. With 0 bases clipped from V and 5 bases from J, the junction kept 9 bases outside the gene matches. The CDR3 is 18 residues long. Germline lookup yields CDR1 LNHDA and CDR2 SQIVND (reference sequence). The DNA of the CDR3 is TGTGCCAGTAGTATAGACACTAGCGGGAGGGCCTTGCGCGAGACCCAGTACTTC. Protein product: CASSIDTSGRALRETQYF.

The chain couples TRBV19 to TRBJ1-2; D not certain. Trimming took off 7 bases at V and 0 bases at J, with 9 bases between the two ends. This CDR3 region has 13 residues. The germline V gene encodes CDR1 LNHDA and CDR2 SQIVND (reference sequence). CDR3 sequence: CASTWGANYGYTF. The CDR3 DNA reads TGTGCCAGTACTTGGGGAGCTAACTATGGCTACACCTTC.

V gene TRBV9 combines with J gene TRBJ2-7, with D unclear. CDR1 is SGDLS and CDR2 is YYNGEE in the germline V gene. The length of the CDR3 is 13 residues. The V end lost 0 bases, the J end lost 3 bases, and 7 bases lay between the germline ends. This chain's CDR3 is CASSVGGFYEQYF. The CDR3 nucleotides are TGTGCCAGCAGCGTAGGCGGATTCTACGAGCAGTACTTC.

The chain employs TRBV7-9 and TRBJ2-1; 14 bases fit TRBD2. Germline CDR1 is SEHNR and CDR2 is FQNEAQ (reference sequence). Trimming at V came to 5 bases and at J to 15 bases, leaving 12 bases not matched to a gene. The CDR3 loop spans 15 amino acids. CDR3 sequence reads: CASSIRLAGGPSLFF. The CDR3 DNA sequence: TGTGCCAGCAGCATACGACTAGCGGGAGGGCCGTCGTTGTTCTTC.

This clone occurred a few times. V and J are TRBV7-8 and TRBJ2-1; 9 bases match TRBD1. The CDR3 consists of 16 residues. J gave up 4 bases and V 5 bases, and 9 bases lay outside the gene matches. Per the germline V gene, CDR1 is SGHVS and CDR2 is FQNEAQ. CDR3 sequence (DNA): TGTGCCAGCAGCCCTAACACAGGGGGCGCTTACAATGAGCAGTTCTTC. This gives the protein CASSPNTGGAYNEQFF.

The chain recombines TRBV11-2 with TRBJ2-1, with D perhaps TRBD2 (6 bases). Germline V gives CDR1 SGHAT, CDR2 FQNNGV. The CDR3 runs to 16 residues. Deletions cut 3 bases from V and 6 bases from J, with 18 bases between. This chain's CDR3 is CASSFITAGLGNEQFF. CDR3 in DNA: TGTGCCAGCAGCTTTATTACGGCGGGGTTGGGCAATGAGCAGTTCTTC.

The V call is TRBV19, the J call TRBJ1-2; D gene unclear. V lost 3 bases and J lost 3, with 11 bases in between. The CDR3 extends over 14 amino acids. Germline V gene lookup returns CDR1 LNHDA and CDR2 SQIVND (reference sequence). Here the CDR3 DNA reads TGTGCCAGTAGTATGCGAGGCAGCCACTATGGCTACACCTTC. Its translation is CASSMRGSHYGYTF.

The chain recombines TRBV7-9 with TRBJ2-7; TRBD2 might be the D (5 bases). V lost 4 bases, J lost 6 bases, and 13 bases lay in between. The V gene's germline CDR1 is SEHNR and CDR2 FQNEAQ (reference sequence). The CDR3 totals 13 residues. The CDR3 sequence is CASSSRVRAEQYF. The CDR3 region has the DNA TGTGCCAGCAGCTCACGGGTGAGGGCCGAGCAGTACTTC.

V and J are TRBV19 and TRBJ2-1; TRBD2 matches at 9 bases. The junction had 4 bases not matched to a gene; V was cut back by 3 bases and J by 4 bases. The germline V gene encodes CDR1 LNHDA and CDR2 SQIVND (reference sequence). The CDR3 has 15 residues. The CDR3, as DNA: TGTGCCAGTAGTATCTCTAGCGGGGAGTACAATGAGCAGTTCTTC. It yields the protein CASSISSGEYNEQFF.

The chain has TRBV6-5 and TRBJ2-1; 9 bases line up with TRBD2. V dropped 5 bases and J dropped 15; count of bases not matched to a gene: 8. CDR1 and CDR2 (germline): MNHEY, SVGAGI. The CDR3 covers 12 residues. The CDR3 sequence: CASSSYGTSSFF. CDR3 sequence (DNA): TGTGCCAGCAGTAGTTATGGGACTAGCTCGTTCTTC.

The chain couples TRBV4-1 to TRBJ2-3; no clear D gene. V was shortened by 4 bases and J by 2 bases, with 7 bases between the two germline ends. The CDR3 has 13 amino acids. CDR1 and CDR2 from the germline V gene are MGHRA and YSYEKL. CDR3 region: CASSPEFTDTQYF. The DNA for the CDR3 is TGCGCCAGCAGCCCGGAGTTCACAGATACGCAGTATTTT.